This T cell receptor (beta chain) comes out of a study of a mutant IDH1 vaccine in newly diagnosed glioma. Study as a whole: The start of vaccination came 4-6 weeks after radiotherapy alone, or with temozolomide cycles. Treated patients had a mean age of approximately 41 years and a sex split that was about 62% male and about 38% female. The study's findings and limits: There were vaccine-induced immune responses in 90% to 95% of the patients.

The CDR3 covers 15 residues. J lost 5 bases, V lost 1 base, and 7 bases had no gene match. Germline-derived CDR1 and CDR2 are PRHDT and FYEKMQ (reference sequence). The time point was: week 23, last vaccination. A single vaccine dose contained 300 ug of mutant IDH1 20-mer peptide, and topical imiquimod was used with it. Sequencing was performed with immunoSEQ multiplex PCR; in TCRdb, only in-frame clones are kept and a portion is missing. The sample contains some 42,000 clones, about 75% of which appear only once. In the case of this clone: As yet, its antigen is unknown.

Sample: PBMCs, taken from a glioma patient whose treatment included an IDH1 peptide vaccine. The genes are TRBV13 and TRBJ2-5; 7 bases are shared with TRBD1. The receptor comes from a man aged 45 to 65 with glioma. For the CDR3, the DNA is TGTGCCAGCAGCTTAGAGAGGGGGCAAGCGGAGACCCAGTACTTC. This gives the protein CASSLERGQAETQYF.